This TCR beta chain was retrieved from a study of blood T cell repertoires in COVID-19. Produced via immunoSEQ multiplex PCR; TCRdb's table is partial and in-frame only. The repertoire consists of 250,000 to 300,000 clones, with 90% occurring once and the leading ten covering about 2.1%. Trimming stripped 3 bases from V and 5 bases from J, with 8 bases between. The CDR3 extends over 13 amino acids. Germline assignment: CDR1 SEHNR and CDR2 FQNEAQ (reference sequence). Sequencing used peripheral blood. This chain connects TRBV7-9 to TRBJ1-5, with unresolved D. The clonotype originates from a woman in her sixties with COVID-19, enrolled during active disease. The CDR3 DNA is TGTGCCAGCAGCTTCTATTCGGATCAGCCCCAGCATTTT. This gives the protein CASSFYSDQPQHF.